This entry describes one T cell receptor beta chain. The source of the sample is a study of blood T cell repertoires in COVID-19. Repertoires were generated with immunoSEQ multiplex PCR, while TCRdb's copy carries only in-frame clones and drops some. The data contain around 370,000 clones, 85% to 90% of them singletons. Germline-derived CDR1 and CDR2 are MNHEY and SVGAGI. The CDR3 has 15 residues. Trimming cost V 6 bases and J 5 bases; bases outside gene matches: 10. This receptor was obtained from a woman aged 45-65 years with COVID-19, enrolled during active disease. Source material: peripheral blood. V and J are TRBV6-5 and TRBJ2-3, with 8 bases matching TRBD1. DNA for the CDR3: TGTGCCAGCAGAGCAGGACAGGGACATAGAGATACGCAGTATTTT. It yields the protein CASRAGQGHRDTQYF.